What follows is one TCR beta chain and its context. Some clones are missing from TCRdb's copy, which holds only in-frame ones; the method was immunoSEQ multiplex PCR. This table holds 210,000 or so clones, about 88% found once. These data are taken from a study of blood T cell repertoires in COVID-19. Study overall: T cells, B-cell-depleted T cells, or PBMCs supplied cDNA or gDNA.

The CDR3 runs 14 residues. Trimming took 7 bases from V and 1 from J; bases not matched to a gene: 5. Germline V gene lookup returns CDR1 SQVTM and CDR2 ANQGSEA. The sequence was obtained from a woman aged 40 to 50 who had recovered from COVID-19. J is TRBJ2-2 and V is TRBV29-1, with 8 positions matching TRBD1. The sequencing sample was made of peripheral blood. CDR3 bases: TGCAGCGGCGGACAGGGAGTGAACACCGGGGAGCTGTTTTTT. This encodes CSGGQGVNTGELFF.